This T cell receptor beta chain was recorded in a study of T cell repertoires in cytomegalovirus infection. There are a few counts of this clonotype. The target antigen is unknown. TCRdb analysed the reads with MiXCR anew, one entry per CDR3 protein. The sample records hundreds of thousands of distinct CDR3 sequences, roughly 30% being singletons. The material was cultured PBMCs, obtained from culture after CMV antigen stimulation. The sequence derives from a human donor in good health (CMV status not recorded). Some clones in this sample may be carry-over from other donors' samples.

The CDR3, as DNA: TGTGCCAGCAGCTTAGACGCCCAGACCCAGTACTTC. It codes for CASSLDAQTQYF. V gene TRBV11-2 combines with J gene TRBJ2-5; unclear D gene. Trimming cost V 0 bases and J 6 bases, with 5 bases left between them. This CDR3 comprises 12 residues. The germline CDR1 and CDR2 sequences are SGHAT and FQNNGV.